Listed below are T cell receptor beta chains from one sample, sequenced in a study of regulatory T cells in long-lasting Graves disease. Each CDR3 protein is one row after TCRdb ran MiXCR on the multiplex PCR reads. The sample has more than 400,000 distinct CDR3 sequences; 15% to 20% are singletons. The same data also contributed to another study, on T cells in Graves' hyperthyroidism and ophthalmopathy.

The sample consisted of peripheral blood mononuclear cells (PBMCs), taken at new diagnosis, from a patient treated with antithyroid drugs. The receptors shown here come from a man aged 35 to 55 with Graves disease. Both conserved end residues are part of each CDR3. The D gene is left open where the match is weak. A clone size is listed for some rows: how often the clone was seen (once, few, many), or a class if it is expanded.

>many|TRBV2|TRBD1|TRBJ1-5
TGTGCCAGCAGTGATCGGAGAGGGCAACAGGGGAGCAATCAGCCCCAGCATTTT
CASSDRRGQQGSNQPQHF
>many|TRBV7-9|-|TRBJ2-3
TGTGCCAGCAGTCCTGAACGGGGCTTCATTTCAGATACGCAGTATTTT
CASSPERGFISDTQYF
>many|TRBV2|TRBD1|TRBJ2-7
TGTGCCAGCAGCGCCCGGGACAGGGGAAACTTC
CASSARDRGNF
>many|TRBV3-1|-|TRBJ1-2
TGTGCCAGCAGCCAAGATACGGGACCCATGAGCTACACCTTC
CASSQDTGPMSYTF
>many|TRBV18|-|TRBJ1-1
TGTGCCAGCTCACCATTGGGGGGCCCCGTGAACACTGAAGCTTTCTTT
CASSPLGGPVNTEAFF
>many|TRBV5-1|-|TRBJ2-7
TGCGCCAGCAGCTTGGCCGGGGGGACAGTCAAGTACGAGCAGTACTTC
CASSLAGGTVKYEQYF
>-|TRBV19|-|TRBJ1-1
TGTGCCATCGAAAATCGAAATGAAGCTTTCTTT
CAIENRNEAFF
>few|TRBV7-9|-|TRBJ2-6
TGTGCCAGCAGCCCGGCAGGGACCTCTGGGGCCAACGTCCTGACTTTC
CASSPAGTSGANVLTF
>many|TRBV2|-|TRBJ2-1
TGTGCCAGCAGTGACGAGGCAAATGAGCAGTTCTTC
CASSDEANEQFF
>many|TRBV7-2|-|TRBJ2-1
TGTGCCAGCAGCTCATCCGTCGGCAGCTCAGGGTTCTTC
CASSSSVGSSGFF
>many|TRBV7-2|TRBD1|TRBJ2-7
TGTGCCAGCAGCTTATACGAGGGGGCCGTTGAGTACGAGCAGTACTTC
CASSLYEGAVEYEQYF
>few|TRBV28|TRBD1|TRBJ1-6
TGTGCCAGCAGTCGGACAGGGGTGAAAACCCTCCACTTT
CASSRTGVKTLHF
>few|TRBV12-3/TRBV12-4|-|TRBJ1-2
TGTGCCAGCAGTTTAGTAGGGGCAAAAGGCTACACCTTC
CASSLVGAKGYTF
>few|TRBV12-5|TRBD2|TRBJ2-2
TGTGCTAGTGGTCCAACGAGCGGGAGATCAGCCGGGGAGCTGTTTTTT
CASGPTSGRSAGELFF
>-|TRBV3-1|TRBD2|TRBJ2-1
TGTGCCAGCAGCCGAGGGACTACCTCCTACAATGAGCAGTTCTTC
CASSRGTTSYNEQFF
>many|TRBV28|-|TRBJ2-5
TGTGCTGTAGGGGGAGGGTCGAAGGAGACCCAGTACTTC
CAVGGGSKETQYF
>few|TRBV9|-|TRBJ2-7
TGTGCCAGCAGCGTAGGGCCGGACAACTACGAGCAGTACTTC
CASSVGPDNYEQYF
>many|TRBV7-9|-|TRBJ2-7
TGTGCCAGCAGCCCAGTAAATACCCAGGGAGGCGAGCAGTACTTC
CASSPVNTQGGEQYF
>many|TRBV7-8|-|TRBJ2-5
TGTGCCAGCAGCTCCCTCCCGGCGTCACAAGAGACCCAGTACTTC
CASSSLPASQETQYF
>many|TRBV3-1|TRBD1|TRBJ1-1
TGTGCCAGCAGCCAAGGACAGGGAAGGACTGAAGCTTTCTTT
CASSQGQGRTEAFF
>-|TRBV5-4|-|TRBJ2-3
TGTGCCAGCAGCTTGGCACAAAAGACTAGCACAGATACGCAGTATTTT
CASSLAQKTSTDTQYF
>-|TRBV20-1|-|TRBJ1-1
TGCAGTGCTAGAGATGGGGGCACGGGGGACACTGAAGCTTTCTTT
CSARDGGTGDTEAFF
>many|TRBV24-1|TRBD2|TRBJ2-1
TGTGCCACCAGTGATTTGAGCGGGGGCTACAATGAGCAGTTCTTC
CATSDLSGGYNEQFF
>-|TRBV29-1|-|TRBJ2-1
TGCAGCGCCCGGCAGGGAGGTCTTTACAATGAGCAGTTCTTC
CSARQGGLYNEQFF
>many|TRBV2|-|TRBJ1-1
TGTGCCAGCAGTAATGCGGGGAACACTGAAGCTTTCTTT
CASSNAGNTEAFF
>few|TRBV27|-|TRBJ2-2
TGTGCCAGCAGTAGGGGGAGTGGGACCGGGGAGCTGTTTTTT
CASSRGSGTGELFF
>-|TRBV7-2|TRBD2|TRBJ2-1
TGTGCCAGCAGTCAGGGACTAGCGGGAGTAGCTGAGCAGTTCTTC
CASSQGLAGVAEQFF
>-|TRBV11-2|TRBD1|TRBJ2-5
TGTGCCAGCAGACCCTGGGACAGGGGGCAGGAAGAGACCCAGTACTTC
CASRPWDRGQEETQYF
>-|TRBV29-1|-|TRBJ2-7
TGCAAGGGAAGAGGGTCAGGGGTGGTACGAGCATACTTC
CKGRGSGVVRAYF